Described below is a single T cell receptor beta chain sequence and its context. At the DNA level, this CDR3 is encoded by other sequences in the same sample as well. This specimen belongs to a study of blood T cell repertoires in COVID-19. Methods used by the authors: Reference gene primers were amplified, and this amplification served to estimate nucleated cell counts. Clones were sequenced by immunoSEQ multiplex PCR, and TCRdb holds only the in-frame ones, with some missing. The DNA was the basis for D and trimming; V, J and clone size are from that table. The table has fewer than 45,000 clones, around 90% seen once. This CDR3 has 15 amino acids. CDR1 and CDR2 from the germline V gene are LNHDA and SQIVND (reference sequence). Unmatched junction bases numbered 4, after V lost 6 bases and J lost 0 bases.

Sequencing input: peripheral blood. The TCR sequence derives from a woman aged 40-49 years with acute or convalescent COVID-19. The rearrangement uses TRBV19 and TRBJ1-5; 8 nucleotides match TRBD1. CDR3 protein: CASRTGQGSNQPQHF. The CDR3 DNA reads TGTGCCAGTAGGACAGGACAGGGTAGCAATCAGCCCCAGCATTTT.